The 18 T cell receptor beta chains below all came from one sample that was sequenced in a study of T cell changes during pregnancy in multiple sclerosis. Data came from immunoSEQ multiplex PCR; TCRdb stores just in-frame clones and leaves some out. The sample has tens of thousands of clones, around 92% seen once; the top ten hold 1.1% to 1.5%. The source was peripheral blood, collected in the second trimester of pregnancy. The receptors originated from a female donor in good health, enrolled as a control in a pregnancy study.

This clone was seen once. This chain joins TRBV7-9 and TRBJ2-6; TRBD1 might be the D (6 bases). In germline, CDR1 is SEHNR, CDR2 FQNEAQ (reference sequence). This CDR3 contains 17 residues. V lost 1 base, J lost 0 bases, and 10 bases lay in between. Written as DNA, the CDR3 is TGTGCCAGCAGCTTAGTCCCGGACAGCTCTGGGGCCAACGTCCTGACTTTC. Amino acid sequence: CASSLVPDSSGANVLTF.

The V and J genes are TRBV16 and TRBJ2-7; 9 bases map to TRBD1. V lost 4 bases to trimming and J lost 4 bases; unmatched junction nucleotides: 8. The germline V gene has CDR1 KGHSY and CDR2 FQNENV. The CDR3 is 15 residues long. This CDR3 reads CASSRPGQGWYEQYF. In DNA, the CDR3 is TGTGCCAGCAGCCGGCCGGGACAGGGCTGGTACGAGCAGTACTTC.

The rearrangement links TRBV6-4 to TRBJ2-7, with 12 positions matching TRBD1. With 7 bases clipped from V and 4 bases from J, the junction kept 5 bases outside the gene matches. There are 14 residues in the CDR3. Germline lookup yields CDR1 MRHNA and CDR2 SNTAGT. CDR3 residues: CASTPGQGAYEQYF. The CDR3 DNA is TGTGCCAGCACCCCGGGACAGGGGGCGTACGAGCAGTACTTC.

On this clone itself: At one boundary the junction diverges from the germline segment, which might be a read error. As DNA, the CDR3 is TGTGCCAGCAGTGACTCGAACTCCGGGGAGCTGTTTTTT. Protein: CASSDSNSGELFF. The chain recombines TRBV6-4 with TRBJ2-2, with unresolved D. The germline CDR1 and CDR2 sequences are MRHNA and SNTAGT. The CDR3 spans 13 residues.

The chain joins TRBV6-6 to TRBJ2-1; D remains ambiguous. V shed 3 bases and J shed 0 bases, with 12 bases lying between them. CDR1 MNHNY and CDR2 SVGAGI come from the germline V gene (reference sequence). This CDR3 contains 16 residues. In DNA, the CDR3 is TGTGCCAGCAGTTATGGTGACTCTAGCTCCTACAATGAGCAGTTCTTC. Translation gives CASSYGDSSSYNEQFF.

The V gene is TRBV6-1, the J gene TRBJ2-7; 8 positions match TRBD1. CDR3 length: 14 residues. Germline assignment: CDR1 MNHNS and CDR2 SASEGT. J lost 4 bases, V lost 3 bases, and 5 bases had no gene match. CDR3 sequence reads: CASSETGVVYEQYF. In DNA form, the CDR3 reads TGTGCCAGCAGTGAGACAGGGGTCGTATACGAGCAGTACTTC.

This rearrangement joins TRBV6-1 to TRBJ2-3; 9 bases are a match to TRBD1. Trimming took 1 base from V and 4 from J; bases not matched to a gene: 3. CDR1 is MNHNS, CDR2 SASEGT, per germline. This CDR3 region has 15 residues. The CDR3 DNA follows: TGTGCCAGCAGTGAAGGTACAGGGGGCCCAGATACGCAGTATTTT. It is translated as CASSEGTGGPDTQYF.

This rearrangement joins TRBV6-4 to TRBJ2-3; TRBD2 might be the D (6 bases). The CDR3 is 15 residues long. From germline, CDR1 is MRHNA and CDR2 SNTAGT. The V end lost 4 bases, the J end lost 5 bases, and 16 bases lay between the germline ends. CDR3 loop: CASSAEGGGVDTQYF. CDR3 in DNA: TGTGCCAGCAGTGCGGAGGGAGGCGGTGTAGATACGCAGTATTTT.

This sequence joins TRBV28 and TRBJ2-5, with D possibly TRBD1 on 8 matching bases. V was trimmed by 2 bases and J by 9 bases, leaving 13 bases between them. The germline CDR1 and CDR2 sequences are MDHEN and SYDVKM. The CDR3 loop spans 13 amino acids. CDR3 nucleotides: TGTGCCAGCAGTTTAACACAGGGGGGGTCCCAGTACTTC. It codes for CASSLTQGGSQYF.

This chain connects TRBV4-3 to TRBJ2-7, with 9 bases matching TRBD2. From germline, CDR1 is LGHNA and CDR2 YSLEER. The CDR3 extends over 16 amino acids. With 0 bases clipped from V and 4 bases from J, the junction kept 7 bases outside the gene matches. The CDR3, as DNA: TGCGCCAGCAGCCAAGATATCGCTAGCGGGATTTACGAGCAGTACTTC. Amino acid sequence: CASSQDIASGIYEQYF.

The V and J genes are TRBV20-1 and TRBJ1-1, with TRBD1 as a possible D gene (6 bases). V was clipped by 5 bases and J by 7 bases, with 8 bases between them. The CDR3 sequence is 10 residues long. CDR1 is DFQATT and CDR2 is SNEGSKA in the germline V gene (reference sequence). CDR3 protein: CSAGDIEAFF. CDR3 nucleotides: TGCAGTGCTGGGGACATTGAAGCTTTCTTT.

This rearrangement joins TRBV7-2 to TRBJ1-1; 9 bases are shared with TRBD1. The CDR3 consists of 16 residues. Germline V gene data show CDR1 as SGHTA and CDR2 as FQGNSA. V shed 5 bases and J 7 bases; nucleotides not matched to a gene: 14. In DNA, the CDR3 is TGTGCCAGCAGCCTGTTACAGGGGGCGGGAATCGTTGAAGCTTTCTTT. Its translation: CASSLLQGAGIVEAFF.

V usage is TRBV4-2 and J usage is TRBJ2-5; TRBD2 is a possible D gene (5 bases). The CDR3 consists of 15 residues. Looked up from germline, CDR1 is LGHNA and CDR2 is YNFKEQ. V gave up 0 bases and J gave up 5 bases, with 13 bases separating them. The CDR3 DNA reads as TGTGCCAGCAGCCAAGATCGGGGTAGCGCCGAGACCCAGTACTTC. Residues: CASSQDRGSAETQYF.

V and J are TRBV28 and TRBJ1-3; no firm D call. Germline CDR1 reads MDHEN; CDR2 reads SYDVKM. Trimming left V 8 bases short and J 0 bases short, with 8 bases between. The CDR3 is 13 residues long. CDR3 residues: CASRAYSGNTIYF. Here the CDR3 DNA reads TGTGCCAGCCGCGCTTACTCTGGAAACACCATATATTTT.

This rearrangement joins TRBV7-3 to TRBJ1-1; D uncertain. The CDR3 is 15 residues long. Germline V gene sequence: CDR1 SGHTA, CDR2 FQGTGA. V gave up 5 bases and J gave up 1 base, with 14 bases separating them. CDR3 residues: CASSAGPPGNTEAFF. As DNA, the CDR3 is TGTGCCAGCAGCGCTGGGCCACCAGGGAACACTGAAGCTTTCTTT.

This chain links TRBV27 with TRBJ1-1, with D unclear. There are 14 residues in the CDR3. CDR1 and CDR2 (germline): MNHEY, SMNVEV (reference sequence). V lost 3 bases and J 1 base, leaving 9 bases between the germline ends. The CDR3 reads CASSFGGPNTEAFF. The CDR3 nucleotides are TGTGCCAGCAGTTTTGGAGGGCCGAACACTGAAGCTTTCTTT.

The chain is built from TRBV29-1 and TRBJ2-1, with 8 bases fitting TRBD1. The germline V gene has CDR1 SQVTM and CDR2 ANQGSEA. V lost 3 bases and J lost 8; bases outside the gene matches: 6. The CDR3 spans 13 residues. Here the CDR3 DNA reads TGCAGCGTTGAGCAGGGGGCGCCCCATGAGCAGTTCTTC. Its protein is CSVEQGAPHEQFF.

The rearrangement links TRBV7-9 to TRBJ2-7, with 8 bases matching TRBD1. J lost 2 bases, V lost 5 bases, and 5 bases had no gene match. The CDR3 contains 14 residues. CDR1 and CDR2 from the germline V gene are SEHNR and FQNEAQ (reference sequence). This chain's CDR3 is CASSPRDRTYEQYF. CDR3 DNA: TGTGCCAGCAGCCCCCGGGACAGGACCTACGAGCAGTACTTC.